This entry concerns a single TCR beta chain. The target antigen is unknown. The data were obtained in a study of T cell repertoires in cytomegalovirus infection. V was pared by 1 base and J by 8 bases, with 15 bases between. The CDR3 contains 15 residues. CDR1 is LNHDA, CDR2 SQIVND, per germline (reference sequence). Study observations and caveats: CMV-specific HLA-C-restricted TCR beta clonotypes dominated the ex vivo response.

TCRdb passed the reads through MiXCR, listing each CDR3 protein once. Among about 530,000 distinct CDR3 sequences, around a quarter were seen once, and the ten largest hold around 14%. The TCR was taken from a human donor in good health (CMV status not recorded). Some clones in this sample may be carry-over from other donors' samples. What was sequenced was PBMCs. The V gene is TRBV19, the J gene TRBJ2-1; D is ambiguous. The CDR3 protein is CASSIAHRRKDEQFF. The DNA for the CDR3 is TGTGCCAGTAGTATAGCCCACAGACGAAAGGATGAGCAGTTCTTC.